This T cell receptor (beta chain) was sequenced during a study of graft-versus-host responses after intestinal transplantation (dated by TCRdb to the early 2020s). With regard to the full study: The transplants that recipients received were multivisceral, liver-intestinal, or isolated intestinal. Anti-thymocyte globulin induction was given to all recipients, followed by maintenance tacrolimus and steroids for approximately three years. Graft-versus-host and host-versus-graft alloreactive T cell clones were tracked in the graft, circulation and bone marrow after intestinal transplantation using bulk TCR-beta CDR3 sequencing. Alloreactive clones were identified by sequencing pre-transplant mixed lymphocyte reaction products and comparing these products with unstimulated pre-transplant donor and recipient T cells. A cohort of 20 to 25 intestinal transplant recipients, including one retransplant, was enrolled, and a few patients lacking pretransplant specimens were excluded. A peak of at least 4% donor T cells among recipient peripheral blood mononuclear cells was the definition used for donor T cell macrochimerism. Rather than going through the commercial service, samples from three later patients were sequenced in-house on an Illumina MiSeq and processed with MiXCR. Results the study describes overall, beyond this receptor: GvH clones were detected in recipient bone marrow, and some of these GvH clones were observed earlier in ileal mucosa or blood, consistent with an intestinal mucosal origin. Conclusions were limited by the relatively low number and heterogeneity of intestinal transplant patients. Patients with donor T cell macrochimerism had high GvH to HvG T cell clonal ratios in their allografts. Early after transplant, declines in HvG clones were associated with peak levels of circulating GvH clones.

Bone marrow was aspirated after transplant from the posterior iliac crest or another site chosen by the physician. V lost 3 bases and J lost 3 bases; the stretch between them is 19 bases long. Per the germline V gene, SGDLS is the CDR1 and YYNGEE is the CDR2. Reading from cysteine to phenylalanine, the CDR3 counts 16 amino acids. This entry keeps only the CDR3 DNA: 48 bases, framed from base 1. Library generation was performed with the immunoSEQ multiplex PCR assay. For most patients, high-throughput TCR-beta CDR3 sequencing of genomic DNA was performed by Adaptive Biotechnologies. The original pipeline was this. Adaptive's ImmunoSEQ software was the source of the TCR sequencing data for over 15 patients, while a few other patients were processed with MiXCR and VDJtools. CDR3 nucleotide sequences shared by donor and recipient were removed because the origin of these sequences could not be assigned. To count as alloreactive, a clone needed at least 2-fold expansion over unstimulated cells and a minimum CFSE-low frequency of 0.002% (template counts) or 0.001% (read counts). Clones detected in sequenced pre-transplant spleen, lymph node, or MLR CFSE-low populations of the donor or recipient were defined as mappable. Cumulative frequency of alloreactive clones was calculated as a percentage of all sequences weighted by copy number. In TCRdb, the immuneACCESS table is reduced to in-frame sequences with V and J assigned. These tables do not hold every clone; where another copy was compared, an unresolved V gene accounts for under half, and the others remain unexplained. D and trimming were read from the DNA, whereas the V and J calls and clone size are those reported in that table. The sample table records just over 15,000 clones; 87% of these occur just once. 5.5% to 8.5% of the sample is in the top ten clones.

Concerning this clone itself: Its antigen is not yet known. The record has no base qualities; no much larger clone is one base away.

Recombination connected TRBV9 to TRBJ2-7, and possibly TRBD2, on 6 matching bases. Sequencing used bone marrow, obtained around 120 days after intestinal transplantation. The sequence derives from a human patient who received an intestinal transplant, so some T cells may come from the graft donor. The DNA is as follows: TGTGCCAGCAGCGGTGGCGTAGCGGCTAATTACTACGAGCAGTACTTC. This codes for CASSGGVAANYYEQYF.